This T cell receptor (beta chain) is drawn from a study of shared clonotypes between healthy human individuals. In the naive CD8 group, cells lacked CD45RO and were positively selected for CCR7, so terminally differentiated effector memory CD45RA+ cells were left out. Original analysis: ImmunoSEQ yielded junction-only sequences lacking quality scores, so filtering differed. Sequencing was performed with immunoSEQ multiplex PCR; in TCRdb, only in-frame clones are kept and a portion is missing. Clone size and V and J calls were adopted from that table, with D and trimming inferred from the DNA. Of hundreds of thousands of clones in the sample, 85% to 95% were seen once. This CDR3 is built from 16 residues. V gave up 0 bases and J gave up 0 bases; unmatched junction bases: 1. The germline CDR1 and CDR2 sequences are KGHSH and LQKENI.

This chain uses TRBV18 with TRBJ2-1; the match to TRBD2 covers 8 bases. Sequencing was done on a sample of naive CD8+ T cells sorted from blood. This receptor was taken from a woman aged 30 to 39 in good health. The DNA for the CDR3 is TGTGCCAGCTCACCACCGGGGACTAGCTCCTACAATGAGCAGTTCTTC. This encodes CASSPPGTSSYNEQFF.